These 10 T cell receptor beta chains were all obtained from the same sample, sequenced in a study of blood T cell repertoires in COVID-19. TCRdb's table, derived via immunoSEQ multiplex PCR, lists solely in-frame clones and lacks some. The sample includes roughly 50,000 clones, around 92% seen only once; the top ten take around 6.9%. Sequencing was carried out using peripheral blood. These receptors all come from a man aged 50-60 years with active COVID-19.

The chain combines TRBV5-6 with TRBJ1-1, with TRBD1 matching over 9 bases. V gave up 3 bases and J gave up 6 bases; unmatched junction bases: 3. There are 13 residues in the CDR3. CDR1 and CDR2 (germline): SGHDT, YYEEEE. The CDR3 loop is CASSWGTGPEAFF. In DNA, the CDR3 is TGTGCCAGCAGCTGGGGGACAGGGCCTGAAGCTTTCTTT.

The rearrangement joins TRBV18 to TRBJ1-1; no definite D call. Trimming shortened V by 4 bases and J by 0 bases, and 9 bases separated the two germline ends. There are 14 residues in the CDR3. Germline V CDR1 and CDR2: KGHSH, LQKENI. This CDR3 reads CASSQTAVNTEAFF. In DNA, the CDR3 is TGTGCCAGCTCACAAACAGCAGTGAACACTGAAGCTTTCTTT. Using reference TRBV18 and TRBJ1-1 for the parts outside the CDR3, the full variable domain is NAGVMQNPRHLVRRRGQEARLRCSPMKGHSHVYWYRQLPEEGLKFMVYLQKENIIDESGMPKERFSAEFPKEGPSILRIQQVVRGDSAAYFCASSQTAVNTEAFFGQGTRLTVV.

J is TRBJ2-7 and V is TRBV28, with 10 bases lining up with TRBD2. V lost 6 bases to trimming and J lost 7 bases; unmatched junction nucleotides: 6. CDR1 is MDHEN, CDR2 SYDVKM, per germline. This CDR3 is built from 13 residues. The CDR3 DNA reads TGTGCCAGCAGCTTAGCGGGGGGCTTAGAGCAGTACTTC. Translated: CASSLAGGLEQYF.

The chain employs TRBV2 and TRBJ1-1, with TRBD1 as a possible D gene (5 bases). Germline V CDR1 and CDR2: SNHLY, FYNNEI. There are 14 residues in the CDR3. V lost 5 bases to trimming and J lost 0 bases, with 10 bases between them. Here the CDR3 reads CASSSGTLNTEAFF. DNA of the CDR3: TGTGCCAGCAGTTCCGGGACTTTGAACACTGAAGCTTTCTTT. Variable domain in full (rest from reference TRBV2 and TRBJ1-1): EPEVTQTPSHQVTQMGQEVILRCVPISNHLYFYWYRQILGQKVEFLVSFYNNEISEKSEIFDDQFSVERPDGSNFTLKIRSTKLEDSAMYFCASSSGTLNTEAFFGQGTRLTVV.

The chain recombines TRBV14 with TRBJ1-1; 7 positions agree with TRBD1. Germline values: CDR1 SGHDN, CDR2 FVKESK. V lost 4 bases to trimming and J lost 3 bases; unmatched junction nucleotides: 5. The CDR3 contains 14 residues. CDR3 nucleotides: TGTGCCAGCAGCCTCAGACAGGGTTACACTGAAGCTTTCTTT. This gives the protein CASSLRQGYTEAFF.

This clone appeared a few times. V usage is TRBV12-3 or TRBV12-4 and J usage is TRBJ1-2; 9 nucleotides agree with TRBD1. The CDR3 spans 13 residues. The V gene end was trimmed by 5 bases and the J gene end by 5 bases; junction bases not matched to a gene: 3. CDR3 in amino acids: CASSRGQGYGYTF. Written as DNA, the CDR3 is TGTGCCAGCAGTCGCGGACAGGGGTATGGCTACACCTTC.

The V call is TRBV18, the J call TRBJ2-3; D may be TRBD1 (6 bases). Germline values: CDR1 KGHSH, CDR2 LQKENI. V lost 0 bases and J 1 base, leaving 11 bases between the germline ends. This CDR3 is built from 16 residues. The CDR3 DNA reads TGTGCCAGCTCACCACCGAGACAGGCGGGCACAGATACGCAGTATTTT. Translating gives CASSPPRQAGTDTQYF.

V and J are TRBV18 and TRBJ1-2; 8 bases agree with TRBD1. The length of the CDR3 is 14 residues. The germline gives CDR1 KGHSH, CDR2 LQKENI. V trimming: 2 bases; J trimming: 7 bases; junction bases outside the gene matches: 6. CDR3 nucleotides: TGTGCCAGCTCACCAATGGACAGGGACAGTGGCTACACCTTC. Its protein product is CASSPMDRDSGYTF. Full variable domain (rest looked up from reference TRBV18 and TRBJ1-2): NAGVMQNPRHLVRRRGQEARLRCSPMKGHSHVYWYRQLPEEGLKFMVYLQKENIIDESGMPKERFSAEFPKEGPSILRIQQVVRGDSAAYFCASSPMDRDSGYTFGSGTRLTVV.

CDR3 amino acids: CASRRTGTSSYEQYF. The DNA of the CDR3 is TGTGCCAGCAGACGAACCGGGACTAGCTCTTACGAGCAGTACTTC. The rearrangement uses TRBV6-5 and TRBJ2-7; 9 bases align to TRBD2. Germline CDR1 reads MNHEY; CDR2 reads SVGAGI. CDR3 length: 15 residues. Trimming removed 6 bases from V and 4 bases from J; junction bases left unmatched: 10.

This clone came up once. The V call is TRBV6-5, the J call TRBJ2-7; 9 nucleotides line up with TRBD1. The V segment lost 6 bases and the J segment 2 bases; nucleotides outside the gene matches: 8. The length of the CDR3 is 15 residues. From germline, CDR1 is MNHEY and CDR2 SVGAGI. For the CDR3, the DNA is TGTGCCAGCAGGACCACAGGGGGCGCGGCCTACGAGCAGTACTTC. It translates to CASRTTGGAAYEQYF.